Below, one TCR beta chain is given with its context. The antigen remains undetermined. Those who donated were healthy bone marrow donors. This entry comes from a study of cytomegalovirus exposure and HLA in healthy donors. Study-level points and caveats: Further analysis was carried out later, and it showed several of the most significant clusters appearing linked to common viral pathogens. A later analysis associated approximately 17,000 TCR beta sequences with HLA alleles at a 0.05 false discovery rate. TCR beta V- and J-gene trimming, according to a later analysis, was linked to a missense DCLRE1C variant.

The germline V gene encodes CDR1 SGHNT and CDR2 YYREEE (reference sequence). The CDR3 runs 15 residues. V trimming: 3 bases; J trimming: 4 bases; junction bases outside the gene matches: 7. Amplification used 60 Vbeta primers and 13 Jbeta primers. Sequencing was performed with immunoSEQ multiplex PCR; in TCRdb, only in-frame clones are kept and a portion is missing. The repertoire includes 69,000 or so clones, roughly three quarters of them detected once, and more than 2.5% sits in the top ten. Sequencing was done on a sample of PBMCs. V usage is TRBV5-4 and J usage is TRBJ1-3, with 7 nucleotides matching TRBD1. This receptor was obtained from a man in his late teens or twenties in good health and CMV-seronegative. The CDR3 here is CASSSGQVGGNTIYF. The CDR3, as DNA: TGTGCCAGCAGCTCTGGACAGGTTGGCGGAAACACCATATATTTT.